The source of this T cell receptor beta chain is a study of blood T cell repertoires in COVID-19 (dated by TCRdb to about 2020). For context, the study as a whole: Samples from collaborators originated in the United States, Italy and Spain and spanned both the acute and convalescent phases of COVID-19. The material from the prospective study consisted of cDNA or gDNA derived from T cells, B-cell-depleted T cells, or PBMCs. Deeply sampled blood TCRbeta repertoires from subjects exposed to, actively infected with, or recovered from COVID-19 were included in the dataset. The repertoires were released in a freely available public database meant as a resource for research on the immune response to SARS-CoV-2. Samples came from the ongoing ImmuneRACE study (first 160 participants) plus 1,254 subjects from 6 global collaborators. A de-identified subject ID, COVID-19 status, age in years and sex were almost always included in the sample metadata. Where HLA class I and class II types were available, the types were taken from metadata supplied by the sample provider, not from assay-based typing. The paper as a whole reports these results and caveats: How much clinical and demographic metadata was included differed by source and by participant, and the metadata was provided uncurated.

The CDR3 goes from the cysteine to the phenylalanine over 16 residues. Solely the CDR3 DNA is kept, with 48 bases framed from the first base. V is cut by 1 base and J by 0 bases, and the space between the germline ends is 10 bases. CDR1 LNHNV and CDR2 YYDKDF were looked up in the germline V gene (reference sequence). The collaborating institutions used their own protocols to collect whole blood in K2EDTA tubes. For TCRbeta analysis, collaborator samples were shipped as frozen whole blood, as isolated PBMCs, or as DNA extracted from either sample type. As concerns this clone: No cognate antigen has been identified for it. No base qualities exist here, and no much larger clone lies one base off it.

The immunoSEQ Assay, a bias-controlled multiplex PCR, was used to amplify TCRbeta CDR3 regions from genomic DNA. In the source study's methods: The number of nucleated cells in each sample was estimated from the amplification of reference gene primers within the assay. To quantify the absolute abundance of each unique TCRbeta CDR3 rearrangement, sequence reads were collapsed and filtered. For each sample, productive Simpson clonality was calculated by taking the square root of Simpson's diversity index across productive rearrangements. TCRdb provides this immuneACCESS table in a form limited to in-frame rearrangements. Some clones are lacking; in checked studies, under half of them reflect an unresolved V gene, and why the rest are absent is not known. The V and J calls and clone size are taken from that table; D and trimming were inferred from the DNA. This sample gives some 200,000 clones in total; around four fifths of them show up just once. The top ten clones comprise approximately 6.5% of the sample.

This receptor was identified in a woman aged 40 to 50 with acute or convalescent COVID-19. Sequencing was done on a sample of peripheral blood. Recombination linked TRBV15 to TRBJ1-5, with the D gene not clear enough to name. The CDR3 corresponds to CATSRAAAVSNQPQHF. The nucleotides read TGTGCCACCAGCAGAGCCGCCGCAGTTAGCAATCAGCCCCAGCATTTT.